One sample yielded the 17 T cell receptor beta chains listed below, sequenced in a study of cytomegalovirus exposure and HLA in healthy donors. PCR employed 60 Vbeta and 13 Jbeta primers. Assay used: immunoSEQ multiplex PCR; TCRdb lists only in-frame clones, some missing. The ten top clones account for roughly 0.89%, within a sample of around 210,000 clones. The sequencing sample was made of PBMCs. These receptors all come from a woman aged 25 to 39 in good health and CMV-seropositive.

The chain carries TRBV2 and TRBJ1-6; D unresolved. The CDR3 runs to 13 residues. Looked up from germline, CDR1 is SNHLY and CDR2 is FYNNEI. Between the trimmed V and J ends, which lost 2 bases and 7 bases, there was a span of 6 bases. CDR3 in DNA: TGTGCCAGCAGTGAACTCGTAAATTCACCCCTCCACTTT. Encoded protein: CASSELVNSPLHF. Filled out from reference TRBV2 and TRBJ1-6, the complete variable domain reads EPEVTQTPSHQVTQMGQEVILRCVPISNHLYFYWYRQILGQKVEFLVSFYNNEISEKSEIFDDQFSVERPDGSNFTLKIRSTKLEDSAMYFCASSELVNSPLHFGNGTRLTVT.

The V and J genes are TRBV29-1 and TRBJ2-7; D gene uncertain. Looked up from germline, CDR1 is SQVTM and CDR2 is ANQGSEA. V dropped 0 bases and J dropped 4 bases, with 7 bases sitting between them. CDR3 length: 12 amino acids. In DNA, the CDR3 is TGCAGCGTTGAAGATCACAGTTACGAGCAGTACTTC. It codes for CSVEDHSYEQYF.

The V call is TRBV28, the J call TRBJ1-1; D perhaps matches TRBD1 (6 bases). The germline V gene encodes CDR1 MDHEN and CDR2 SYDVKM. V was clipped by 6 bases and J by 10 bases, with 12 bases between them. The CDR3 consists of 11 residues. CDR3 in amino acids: CASRRTVGAFF. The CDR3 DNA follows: TGTGCCAGCAGGCGGACAGTCGGAGCTTTCTTT.

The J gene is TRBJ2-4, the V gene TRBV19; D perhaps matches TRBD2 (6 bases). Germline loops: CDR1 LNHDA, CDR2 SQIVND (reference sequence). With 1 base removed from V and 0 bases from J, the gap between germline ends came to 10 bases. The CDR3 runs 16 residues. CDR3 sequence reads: CASSIVGRLAKNIQYF. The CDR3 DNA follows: TGTGCCAGTAGTATAGTCGGGAGACTAGCCAAAAACATTCAGTACTTC.

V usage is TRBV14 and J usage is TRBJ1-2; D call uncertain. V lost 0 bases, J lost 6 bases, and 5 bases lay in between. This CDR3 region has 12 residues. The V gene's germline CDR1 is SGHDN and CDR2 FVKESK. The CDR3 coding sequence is TGTGCCAGCAGCCAAGATGGCCATGGCTACACCTTC. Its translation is CASSQDGHGYTF.

Written as DNA, the CDR3 is TGTGCCAGCAGTTTACCCCCAGTGAACACTGAAGCTTTCTTT. This codes for CASSLPPVNTEAFF. The chain couples TRBV28 to TRBJ1-1, with D unclear. This CDR3 spans 14 amino acids. Trimming removed 2 bases from V and 0 bases from J, with 7 bases in between. Germline assignment: CDR1 MDHEN and CDR2 SYDVKM.

The CDR3 spells CASSPGTGGNYGYTF. In DNA, the CDR3 is TGCGCCAGCAGCCCGGGGACAGGGGGAAACTATGGCTACACCTTC. The chain combines TRBV4-1 with TRBJ1-2; 11 bases line up with TRBD1. This CDR3 contains 15 residues. V shed 4 bases, J shed 2 bases, and the junction held 3 bases outside the gene matches. From germline, CDR1 is MGHRA and CDR2 YSYEKL.

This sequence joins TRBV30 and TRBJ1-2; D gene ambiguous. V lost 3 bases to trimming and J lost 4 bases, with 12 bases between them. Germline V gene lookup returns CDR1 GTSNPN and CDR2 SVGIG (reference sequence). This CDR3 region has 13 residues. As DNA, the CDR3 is TGTGCCTGGAGACCCTCTGGGCTCTATGGCTACACCTTC. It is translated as CAWRPSGLYGYTF.

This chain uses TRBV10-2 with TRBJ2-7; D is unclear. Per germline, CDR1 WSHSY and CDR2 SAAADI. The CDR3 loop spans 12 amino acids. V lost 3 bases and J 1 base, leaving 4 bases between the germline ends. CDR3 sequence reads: CASSEASYEQYF. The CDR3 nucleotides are TGCGCCAGCAGTGAAGCTTCCTACGAGCAGTACTTC.

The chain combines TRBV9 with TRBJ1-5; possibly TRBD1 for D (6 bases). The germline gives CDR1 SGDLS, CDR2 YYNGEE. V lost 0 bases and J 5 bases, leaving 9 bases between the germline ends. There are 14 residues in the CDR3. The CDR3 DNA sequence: TGTGCCAGCAGCGTAGATGCAGGGGATCAGCCCCAGCATTTT. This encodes CASSVDAGDQPQHF.

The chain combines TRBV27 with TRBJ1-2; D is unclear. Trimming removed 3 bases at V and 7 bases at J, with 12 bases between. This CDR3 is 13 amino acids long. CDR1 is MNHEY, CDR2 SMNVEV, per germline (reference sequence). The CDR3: CASSFDGRSGYTF. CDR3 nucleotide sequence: TGTGCCAGCAGTTTTGATGGGAGAAGTGGCTACACCTTC.

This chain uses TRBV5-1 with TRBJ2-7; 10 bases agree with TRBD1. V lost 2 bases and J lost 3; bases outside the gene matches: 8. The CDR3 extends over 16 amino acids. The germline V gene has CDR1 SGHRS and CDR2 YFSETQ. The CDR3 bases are TGCGCCAGCAGCTTCACGCTACGGGACAGGGGCTACGAGCAGTACTTC. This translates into CASSFTLRDRGYEQYF.

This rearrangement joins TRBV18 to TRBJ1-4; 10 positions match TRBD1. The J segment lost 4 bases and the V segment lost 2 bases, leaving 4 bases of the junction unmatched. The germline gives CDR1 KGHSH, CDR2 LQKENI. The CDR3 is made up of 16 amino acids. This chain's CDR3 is CASSPDRTGGNEKLFF. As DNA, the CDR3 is TGTGCCAGCTCACCAGATCGGACAGGGGGTAATGAAAAACTGTTTTTT. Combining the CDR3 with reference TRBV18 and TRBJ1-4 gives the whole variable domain NAGVMQNPRHLVRRRGQEARLRCSPMKGHSHVYWYRQLPEEGLKFMVYLQKENIIDESGMPKERFSAEFPKEGPSILRIQQVVRGDSAAYFCASSPDRTGGNEKLFFGSGTQLSVL.

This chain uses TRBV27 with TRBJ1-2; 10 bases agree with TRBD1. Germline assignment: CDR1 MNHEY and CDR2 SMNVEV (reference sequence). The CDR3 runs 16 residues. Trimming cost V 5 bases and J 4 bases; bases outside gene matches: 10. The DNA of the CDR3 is TGTGCCAGCAGTCTAACCGGGACAGGGGCAACCTATGGCTACACCTTC. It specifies CASSLTGTGATYGYTF.

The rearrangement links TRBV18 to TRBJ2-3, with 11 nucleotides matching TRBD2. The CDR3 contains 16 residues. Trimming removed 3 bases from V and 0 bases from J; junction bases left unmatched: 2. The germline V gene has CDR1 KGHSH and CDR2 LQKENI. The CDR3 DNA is TGTGCCAGCTCACCGGGACTAGCGGCTAGCACAGATACGCAGTATTTT. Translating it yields CASSPGLAASTDTQYF. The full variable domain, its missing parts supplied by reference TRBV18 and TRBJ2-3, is NAGVMQNPRHLVRRRGQEARLRCSPMKGHSHVYWYRQLPEEGLKFMVYLQKENIIDESGMPKERFSAEFPKEGPSILRIQQVVRGDSAAYFCASSPGLAASTDTQYFGPGTRLTVL.

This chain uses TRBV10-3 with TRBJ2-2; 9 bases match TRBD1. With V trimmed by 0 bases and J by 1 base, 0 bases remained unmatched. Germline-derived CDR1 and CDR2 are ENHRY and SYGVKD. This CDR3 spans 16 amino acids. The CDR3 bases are TGTGCCATCAGTGAGTCGGGACAGGGGAACACCGGGGAGCTGTTTTTT. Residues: CAISESGQGNTGELFF.

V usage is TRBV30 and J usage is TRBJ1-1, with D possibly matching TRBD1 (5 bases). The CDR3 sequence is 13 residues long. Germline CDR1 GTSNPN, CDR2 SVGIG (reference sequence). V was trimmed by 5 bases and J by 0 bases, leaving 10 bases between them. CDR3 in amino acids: CAWETALNTEAFF. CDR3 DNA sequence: TGTGCCTGGGAGACAGCTTTGAACACTGAAGCTTTCTTT.